This TCR beta chain was recovered during a study of early T cells in non-severe SARS-CoV-2 infection. Study context: Sequenced bulk RNA came from whole blood that was unsorted, and chains were unpaired. The study's findings and limits: Matching against VDJdb likely underestimated virus-specific expansions, favoring anti-spike CD8.

Per the germline V gene, CDR1 is SGHTA and CDR2 is FQGNSA. V was clipped by 3 bases and J by 1 base, with 6 bases between them. CDR3 length: 14 residues. Individual cDNA molecules each received unique molecular identifiers attached to them. TCRdb recomputed calls from the 5' RACE reads with MiXCR, one row per CDR3 protein. The sample lists around 93,000 distinct CDR3 sequences, about 12% occurring once. This clonotype appeared many times. Its cognate antigen is unknown. This sequence joins TRBV7-2 and TRBJ2-2; D remains unclear. This sample comprised whole blood, obtained at baseline. The receptor was derived from an adult who was a healthcare worker with PCR-confirmed SARS-CoV-2 infection or an uninfected control (not recorded which). This CDR3 reads CASSFRGNTGELFF. CDR3 nucleotides: TGTGCCAGCAGCTTTCGAGGGAACACCGGGGAGCTGTTTTTT.